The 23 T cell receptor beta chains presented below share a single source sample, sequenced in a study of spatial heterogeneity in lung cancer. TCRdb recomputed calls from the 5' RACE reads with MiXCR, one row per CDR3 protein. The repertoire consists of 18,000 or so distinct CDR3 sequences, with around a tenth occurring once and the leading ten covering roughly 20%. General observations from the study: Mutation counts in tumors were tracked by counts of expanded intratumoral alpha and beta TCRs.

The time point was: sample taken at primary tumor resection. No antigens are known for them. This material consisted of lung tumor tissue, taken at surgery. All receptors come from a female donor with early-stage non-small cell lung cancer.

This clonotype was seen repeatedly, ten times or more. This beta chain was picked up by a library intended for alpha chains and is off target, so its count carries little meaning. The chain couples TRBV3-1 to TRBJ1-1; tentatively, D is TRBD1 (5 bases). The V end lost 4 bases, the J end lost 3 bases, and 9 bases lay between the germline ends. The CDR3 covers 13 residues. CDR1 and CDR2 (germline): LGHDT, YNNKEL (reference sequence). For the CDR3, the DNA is TGTGCCAGCAGCCCGTGGGGGGACACTGAAGCTTTCTTT. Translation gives CASSPWGDTEAFF. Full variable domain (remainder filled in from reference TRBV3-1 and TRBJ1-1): DTAVSQTPKYLVTQMGNDKSIKCEQNLGHDTMYWYKQDSKKFLKIMFSYNNKELIINETVPNRFSPKSPDKAHLNLHINSLELGDSAVYFCASSPWGDTEAFFGQGTRLTVV.

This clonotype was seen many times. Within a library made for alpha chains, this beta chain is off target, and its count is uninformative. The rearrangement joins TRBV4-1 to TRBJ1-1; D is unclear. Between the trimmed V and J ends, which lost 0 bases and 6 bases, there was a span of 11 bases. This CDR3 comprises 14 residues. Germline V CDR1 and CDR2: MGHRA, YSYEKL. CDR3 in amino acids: CASSQEQVLPEAFF. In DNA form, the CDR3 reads TGCGCCAGCAGCCAAGAGCAGGTTCTCCCTGAAGCTTTCTTT.

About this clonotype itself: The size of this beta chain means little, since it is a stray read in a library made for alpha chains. CDR3 loop: CASSSGQARRGPLHF. The CDR3 bases are TGTGCCAGCAGTTCCGGACAGGCCCGGAGGGGACCCCTCCACTTT. The V call is TRBV2, the J call TRBJ1-6; 7 bases match TRBD1. This CDR3 has 15 residues. With 5 bases clipped from V and 12 bases from J, the junction kept 13 bases outside the gene matches. Germline V gene data show CDR1 as SNHLY and CDR2 as FYNNEI.

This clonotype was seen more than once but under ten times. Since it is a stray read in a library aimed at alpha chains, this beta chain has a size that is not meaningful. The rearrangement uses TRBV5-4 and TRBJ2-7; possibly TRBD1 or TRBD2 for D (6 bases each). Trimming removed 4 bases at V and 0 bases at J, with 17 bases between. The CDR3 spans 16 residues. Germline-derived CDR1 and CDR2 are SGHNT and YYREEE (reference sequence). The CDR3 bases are TGTGCCAGCAGCCCGGAGGGGGACCGAATCTCCTACGAGCAGTACTTC. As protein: CASSPEGDRISYEQYF. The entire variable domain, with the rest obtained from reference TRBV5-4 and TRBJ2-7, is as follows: ETGVTQSPTHLIKTRGQQVTLRCSSQSGHNTVSWYQQALGQGPQFIFQYYREEENGRGNFPPRFSGLQFPNYSSELNVNALELDDSALYLCASSPEGDRISYEQYFGPGTRLTVT.

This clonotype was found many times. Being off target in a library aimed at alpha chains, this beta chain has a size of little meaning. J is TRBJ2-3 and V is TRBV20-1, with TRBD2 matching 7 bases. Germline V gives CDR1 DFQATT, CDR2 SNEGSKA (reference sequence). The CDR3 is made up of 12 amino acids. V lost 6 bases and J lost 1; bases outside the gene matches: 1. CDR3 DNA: TGCAGTGCCAGCGGGGGCACAGATACGCAGTATTTT. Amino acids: CSASGGTDTQYF.

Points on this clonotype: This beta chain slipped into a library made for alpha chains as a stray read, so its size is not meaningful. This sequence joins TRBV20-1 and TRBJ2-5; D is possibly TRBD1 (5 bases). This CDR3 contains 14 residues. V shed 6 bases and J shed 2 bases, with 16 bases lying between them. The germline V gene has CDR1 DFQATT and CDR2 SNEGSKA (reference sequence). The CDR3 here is CSAPTDALQETQYF. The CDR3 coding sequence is TGCAGTGCCCCGACAGATGCCCTGCAAGAGACCCAGTACTTC.

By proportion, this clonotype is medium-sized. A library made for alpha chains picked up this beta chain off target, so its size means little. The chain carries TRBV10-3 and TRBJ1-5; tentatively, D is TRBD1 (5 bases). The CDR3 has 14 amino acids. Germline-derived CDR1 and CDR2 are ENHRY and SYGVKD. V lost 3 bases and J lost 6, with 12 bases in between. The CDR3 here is CAISDQGSSQPQHF. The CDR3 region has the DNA TGTGCCATCAGTGATCAGGGATCCAGTCAGCCCCAGCATTTT.

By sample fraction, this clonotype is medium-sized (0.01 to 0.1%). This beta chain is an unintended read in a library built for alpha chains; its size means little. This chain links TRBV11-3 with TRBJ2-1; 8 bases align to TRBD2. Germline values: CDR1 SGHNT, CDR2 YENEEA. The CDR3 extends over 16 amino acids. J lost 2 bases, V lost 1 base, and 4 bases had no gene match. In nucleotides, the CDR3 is TGTGCCAGCAGCTTAGGAGCGGGAGCCCCCTACAATGAGCAGTTCTTC. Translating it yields CASSLGAGAPYNEQFF.

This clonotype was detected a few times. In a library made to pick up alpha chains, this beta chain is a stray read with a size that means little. The CDR3, as DNA: TGCGCCAGCAGCTCCGGGGACACCGGGACACCCCTCCACTTT. Translation gives CASSSGDTGTPLHF. The chain links TRBV5-1 to TRBJ1-6, with D maybe TRBD1 (6 bases). This CDR3 spans 14 amino acids. Germline assignment: CDR1 SGHRS and CDR2 YFSETQ. Trimming cost V 3 bases and J 11 bases, with 15 bases left between them.

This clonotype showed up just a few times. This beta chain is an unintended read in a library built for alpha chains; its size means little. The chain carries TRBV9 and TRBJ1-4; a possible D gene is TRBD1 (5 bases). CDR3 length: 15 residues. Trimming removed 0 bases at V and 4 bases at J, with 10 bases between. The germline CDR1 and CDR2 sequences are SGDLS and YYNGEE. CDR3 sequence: CASSVGRAINEKLFF. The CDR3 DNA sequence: TGTGCCAGCAGCGTAGGCAGGGCCATTAATGAAAAACTGTTTTTT.

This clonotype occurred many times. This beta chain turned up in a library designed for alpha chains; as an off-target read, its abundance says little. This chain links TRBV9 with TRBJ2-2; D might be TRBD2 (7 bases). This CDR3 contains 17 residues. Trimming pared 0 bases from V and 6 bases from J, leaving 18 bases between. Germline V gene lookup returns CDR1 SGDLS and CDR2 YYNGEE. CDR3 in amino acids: CASSVVGGGLLSGELFF. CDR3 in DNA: TGTGCCAGCAGCGTAGTGGGCGGGGGCCTCCTCTCCGGGGAGCTGTTTTTT. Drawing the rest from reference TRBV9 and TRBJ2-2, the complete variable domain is DSGVTQTPKHLITATGQRVTLRCSPRSGDLSVYWYQQSLDQGLQFLIQYYNGEERAKGNILERFSAQQFPDLHSELNLSSLELGDSALYFCASSVVGGGLLSGELFFGEGSRLTVL.

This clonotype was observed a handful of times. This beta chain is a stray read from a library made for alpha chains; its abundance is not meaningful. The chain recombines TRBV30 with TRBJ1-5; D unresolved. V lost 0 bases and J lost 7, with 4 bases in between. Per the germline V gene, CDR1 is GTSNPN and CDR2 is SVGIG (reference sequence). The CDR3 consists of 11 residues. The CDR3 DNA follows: TGTGCCTGGAGTGTTGGACAGCCCCAGCATTTT. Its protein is CAWSVGQPQHF.

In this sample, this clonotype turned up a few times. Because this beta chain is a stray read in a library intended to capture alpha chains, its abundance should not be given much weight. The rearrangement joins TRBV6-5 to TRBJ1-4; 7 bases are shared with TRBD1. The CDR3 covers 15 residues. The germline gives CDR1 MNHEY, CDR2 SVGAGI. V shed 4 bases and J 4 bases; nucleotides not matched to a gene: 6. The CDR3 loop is CASSSKQGNNEKLFF. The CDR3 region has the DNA TGTGCCAGCAGTTCCAAACAGGGGAATAATGAAAAACTGTTTTTT.

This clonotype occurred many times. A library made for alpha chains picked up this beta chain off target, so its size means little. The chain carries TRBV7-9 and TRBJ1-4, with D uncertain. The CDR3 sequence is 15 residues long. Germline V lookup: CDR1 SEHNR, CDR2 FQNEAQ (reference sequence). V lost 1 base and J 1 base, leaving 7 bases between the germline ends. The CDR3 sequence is CASSLEEGTNEKLFF. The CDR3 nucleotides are TGTGCCAGCAGCTTAGAAGAGGGAACTAATGAAAAACTGTTTTTT.

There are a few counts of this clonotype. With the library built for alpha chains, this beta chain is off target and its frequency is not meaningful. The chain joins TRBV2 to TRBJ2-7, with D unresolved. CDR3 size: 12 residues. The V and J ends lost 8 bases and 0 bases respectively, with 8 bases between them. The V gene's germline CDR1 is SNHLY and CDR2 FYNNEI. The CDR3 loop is CASGPVSYEQYF. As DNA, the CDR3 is TGTGCCAGCGGGCCAGTCTCCTACGAGCAGTACTTC. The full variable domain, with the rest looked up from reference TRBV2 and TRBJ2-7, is EPEVTQTPSHQVTQMGQEVILRCVPISNHLYFYWYRQILGQKVEFLVSFYNNEISEKSEIFDDQFSVERPDGSNFTLKIRSTKLEDSAMYFCASGPVSYEQYFGPGTRLTVT.

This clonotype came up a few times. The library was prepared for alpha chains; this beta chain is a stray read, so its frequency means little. This CDR3 is CASSLRGQETNTEAFF. CDR3 coding DNA: TGTGCCAGCAGTTTGAGGGGACAGGAGACGAACACTGAAGCTTTCTTT. The chain recombines TRBV27 with TRBJ1-1; 8 nucleotides line up with TRBD1. V was pared by 3 bases and J by 1 base, with 7 bases of the junction left unmatched. CDR1 is MNHEY and CDR2 is SMNVEV in the germline V gene (reference sequence). CDR3 length: 16 residues.

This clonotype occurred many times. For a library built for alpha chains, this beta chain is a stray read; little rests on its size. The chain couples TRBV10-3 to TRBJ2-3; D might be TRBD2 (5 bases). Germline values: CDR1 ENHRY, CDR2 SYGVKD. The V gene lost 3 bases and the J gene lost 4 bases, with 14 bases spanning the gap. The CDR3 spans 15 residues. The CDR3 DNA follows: TGTGCCATCAGTGATGGAGGCTACGATCCAGATACGCAGTATTTT. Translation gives CAISDGGYDPDTQYF.

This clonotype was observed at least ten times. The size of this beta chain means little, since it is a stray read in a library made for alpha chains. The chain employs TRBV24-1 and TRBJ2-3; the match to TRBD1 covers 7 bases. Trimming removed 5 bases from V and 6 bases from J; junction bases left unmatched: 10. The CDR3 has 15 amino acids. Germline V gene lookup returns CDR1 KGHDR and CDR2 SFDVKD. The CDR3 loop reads CATSGTGGLGDTQYF. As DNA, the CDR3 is TGTGCCACCAGTGGGACAGGTGGACTGGGGGATACGCAGTATTTT.

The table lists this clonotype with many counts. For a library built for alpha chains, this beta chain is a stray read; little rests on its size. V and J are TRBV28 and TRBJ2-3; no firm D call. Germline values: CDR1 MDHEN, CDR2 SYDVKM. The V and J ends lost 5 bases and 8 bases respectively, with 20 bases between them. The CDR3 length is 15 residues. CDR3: CASSPPFISPGTQYF. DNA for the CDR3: TGTGCCAGCAGTCCCCCCTTTATATCCCCCGGTACGCAGTATTTT.

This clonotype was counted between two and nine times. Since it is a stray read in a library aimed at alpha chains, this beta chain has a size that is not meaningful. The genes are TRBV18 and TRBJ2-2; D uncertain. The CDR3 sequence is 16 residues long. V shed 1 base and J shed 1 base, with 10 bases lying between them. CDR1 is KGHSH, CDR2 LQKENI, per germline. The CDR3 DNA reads TGTGCCAGCTCACCACTTACTATAATGAACACCGGGGAGCTGTTTTTT. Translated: CASSPLTIMNTGELFF.

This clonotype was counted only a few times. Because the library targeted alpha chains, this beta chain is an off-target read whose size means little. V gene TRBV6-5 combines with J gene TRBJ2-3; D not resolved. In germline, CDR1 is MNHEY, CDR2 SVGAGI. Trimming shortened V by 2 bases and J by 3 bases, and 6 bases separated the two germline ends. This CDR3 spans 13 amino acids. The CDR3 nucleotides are TGTGCCAGCAGTTACGACTGGACAGATACGCAGTATTTT. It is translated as CASSYDWTDTQYF.

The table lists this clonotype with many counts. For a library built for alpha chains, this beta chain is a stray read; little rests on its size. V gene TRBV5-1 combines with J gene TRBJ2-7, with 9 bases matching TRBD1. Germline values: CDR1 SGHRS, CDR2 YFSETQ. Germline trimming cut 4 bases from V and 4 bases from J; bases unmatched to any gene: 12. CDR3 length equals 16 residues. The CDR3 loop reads CASSHGQGLGNYEQYF. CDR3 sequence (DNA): TGCGCCAGCAGCCACGGACAGGGGCTTGGGAATTACGAGCAGTACTTC.

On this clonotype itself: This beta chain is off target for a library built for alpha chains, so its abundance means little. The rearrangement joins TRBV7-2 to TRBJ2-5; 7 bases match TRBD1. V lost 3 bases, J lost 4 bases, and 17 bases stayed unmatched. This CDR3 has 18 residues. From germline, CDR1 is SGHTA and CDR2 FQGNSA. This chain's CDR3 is CASSLGTALYQSTETQYF. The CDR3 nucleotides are TGTGCCAGCAGCTTGGGGACAGCCCTCTATCAATCAACAGAGACCCAGTACTTC.